This T cell receptor beta chain comes out of a study of blood T cell repertoires in COVID-19. The wider study: Some COVID-19 samples were acute and others convalescent; all came from the United States, Italy and Spain.

The V and J ends lost 5 bases and 7 bases respectively, with 9 bases between them. The germline V gene encodes CDR1 SEHNR and CDR2 FQNEAQ (reference sequence). The CDR3 runs to 12 residues. TCRdb's table, derived via immunoSEQ multiplex PCR, lists solely in-frame clones and lacks some. Counted here are about 86,000 clones, around 80% occurring once; the ten biggest clones make up more than 1%. The rearrangement joins TRBV7-9 to TRBJ2-1; D is perhaps TRBD2 (5 bases). The sequence derives from a woman of 80 years or more with acute or convalescent COVID-19. Sample: peripheral blood. The CDR3 region has the DNA TGTGCCAGCAGCCCGGGGATGAATGAGCAGTTCTTC. Translated: CASSPGMNEQFF.